This TCR beta chain emerged from a study of CD8 T cells in Susac syndrome. Random hexamers were used to reverse transcribe roughly 0.45 to 1 ug of RNA. The immunoSEQ assay covered 54 Vbeta and 13 Jbeta segments for CDR3. TCRdb re-called the immunoSEQ multiplex PCR reads with MiXCR, one entry per CDR3 protein. The sample lists about 300,000 distinct CDR3 sequences, about 88% occurring once. Sequencing targeted TCR beta in blood CD8+ and CD4+ T cells. The sequencing sample was made of CD8+ T cells from PBMCs. The source is a human donor with multiple sclerosis.

CDR3 DNA: TGTGCCAGCAGCTTGGCAGATAGCCGCGATGAGCAGTTCTTC. Its translation is CASSLADSRDEQFF. The V and J genes are TRBV5-5 and TRBJ2-1; unclear D gene. The CDR3 length is 14 residues. Germline CDR1 and CDR2: SGHKS and YYEKEE (reference sequence). Deletions cut 0 bases from V and 8 bases from J, with 12 bases between. Supplemented by reference TRBV5-5 and TRBJ2-1, the full variable domain reads DAGVTQSPTHLIKTRGQQVTLRCSPISGHKSVSWYQQVLGQGPQFIFQYYEKEERGRGNFPDRFSARQFPNYSSELNVNALLLGDSALYLCASSLADSRDEQFFGPGTRLTVL.